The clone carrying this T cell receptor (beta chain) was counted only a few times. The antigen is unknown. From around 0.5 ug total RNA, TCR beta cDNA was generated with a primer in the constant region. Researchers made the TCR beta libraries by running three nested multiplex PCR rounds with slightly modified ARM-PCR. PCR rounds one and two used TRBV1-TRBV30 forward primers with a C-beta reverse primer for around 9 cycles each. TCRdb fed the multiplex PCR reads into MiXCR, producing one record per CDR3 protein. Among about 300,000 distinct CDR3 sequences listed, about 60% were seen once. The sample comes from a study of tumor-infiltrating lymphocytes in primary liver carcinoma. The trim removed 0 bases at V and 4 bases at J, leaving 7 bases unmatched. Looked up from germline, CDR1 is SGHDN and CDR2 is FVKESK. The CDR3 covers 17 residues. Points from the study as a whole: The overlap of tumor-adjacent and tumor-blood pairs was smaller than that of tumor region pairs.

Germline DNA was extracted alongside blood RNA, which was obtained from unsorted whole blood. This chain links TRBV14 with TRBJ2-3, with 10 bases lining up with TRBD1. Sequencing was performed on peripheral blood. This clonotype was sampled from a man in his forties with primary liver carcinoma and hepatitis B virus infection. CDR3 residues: CASSQDQGQGLPDTQYF. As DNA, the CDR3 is TGTGCCAGCAGCCAAGATCAGGGACAGGGGTTGCCAGATACGCAGTATTTT.